The present T cell receptor (beta chain) was sequenced within a study of cytomegalovirus exposure and HLA in healthy donors. Study-wide findings and caveats: A later analysis linked some 17,000 TCR beta sequences to HLA alleles at 0.05 false discovery rate. Using the classifier, cytomegalovirus status was reportedly diagnosed with high specificity and sensitivity. Rarity characterized most TCR sequences, yet some public TCRs appeared in many donors. In a later analysis, TCR beta V- and J-gene trimming was associated with a missense DCLRE1C variant.

The PCR employed 60 Vbeta primers together with 13 Jbeta primers. Sequenced by immunoSEQ multiplex PCR; TCRdb stores in-frame clones only, minus some. The sample comprises 170,000 or so clones, about 79% of which are singletons, and nearly 6.5% rests with the top ten. To note about this clone: Its antigen is not known.

This CDR3 comprises 15 residues. The germline gives CDR1 SGHDT, CDR2 YYEEEE. The V gene end was trimmed by 4 bases and the J gene end by 4 bases; junction bases not matched to a gene: 7. The specimen sequenced was PBMCs. This chain links TRBV5-6 with TRBJ2-3; TRBD1 agrees at 9 bases. The TCR comes from a man aged 50-59 years in good health and CMV-seropositive. As DNA, the CDR3 is TGTGCCAGCAGCCCAAGGACAGGGGTTGCAGATACGCAGTATTTT. This codes for CASSPRTGVADTQYF.